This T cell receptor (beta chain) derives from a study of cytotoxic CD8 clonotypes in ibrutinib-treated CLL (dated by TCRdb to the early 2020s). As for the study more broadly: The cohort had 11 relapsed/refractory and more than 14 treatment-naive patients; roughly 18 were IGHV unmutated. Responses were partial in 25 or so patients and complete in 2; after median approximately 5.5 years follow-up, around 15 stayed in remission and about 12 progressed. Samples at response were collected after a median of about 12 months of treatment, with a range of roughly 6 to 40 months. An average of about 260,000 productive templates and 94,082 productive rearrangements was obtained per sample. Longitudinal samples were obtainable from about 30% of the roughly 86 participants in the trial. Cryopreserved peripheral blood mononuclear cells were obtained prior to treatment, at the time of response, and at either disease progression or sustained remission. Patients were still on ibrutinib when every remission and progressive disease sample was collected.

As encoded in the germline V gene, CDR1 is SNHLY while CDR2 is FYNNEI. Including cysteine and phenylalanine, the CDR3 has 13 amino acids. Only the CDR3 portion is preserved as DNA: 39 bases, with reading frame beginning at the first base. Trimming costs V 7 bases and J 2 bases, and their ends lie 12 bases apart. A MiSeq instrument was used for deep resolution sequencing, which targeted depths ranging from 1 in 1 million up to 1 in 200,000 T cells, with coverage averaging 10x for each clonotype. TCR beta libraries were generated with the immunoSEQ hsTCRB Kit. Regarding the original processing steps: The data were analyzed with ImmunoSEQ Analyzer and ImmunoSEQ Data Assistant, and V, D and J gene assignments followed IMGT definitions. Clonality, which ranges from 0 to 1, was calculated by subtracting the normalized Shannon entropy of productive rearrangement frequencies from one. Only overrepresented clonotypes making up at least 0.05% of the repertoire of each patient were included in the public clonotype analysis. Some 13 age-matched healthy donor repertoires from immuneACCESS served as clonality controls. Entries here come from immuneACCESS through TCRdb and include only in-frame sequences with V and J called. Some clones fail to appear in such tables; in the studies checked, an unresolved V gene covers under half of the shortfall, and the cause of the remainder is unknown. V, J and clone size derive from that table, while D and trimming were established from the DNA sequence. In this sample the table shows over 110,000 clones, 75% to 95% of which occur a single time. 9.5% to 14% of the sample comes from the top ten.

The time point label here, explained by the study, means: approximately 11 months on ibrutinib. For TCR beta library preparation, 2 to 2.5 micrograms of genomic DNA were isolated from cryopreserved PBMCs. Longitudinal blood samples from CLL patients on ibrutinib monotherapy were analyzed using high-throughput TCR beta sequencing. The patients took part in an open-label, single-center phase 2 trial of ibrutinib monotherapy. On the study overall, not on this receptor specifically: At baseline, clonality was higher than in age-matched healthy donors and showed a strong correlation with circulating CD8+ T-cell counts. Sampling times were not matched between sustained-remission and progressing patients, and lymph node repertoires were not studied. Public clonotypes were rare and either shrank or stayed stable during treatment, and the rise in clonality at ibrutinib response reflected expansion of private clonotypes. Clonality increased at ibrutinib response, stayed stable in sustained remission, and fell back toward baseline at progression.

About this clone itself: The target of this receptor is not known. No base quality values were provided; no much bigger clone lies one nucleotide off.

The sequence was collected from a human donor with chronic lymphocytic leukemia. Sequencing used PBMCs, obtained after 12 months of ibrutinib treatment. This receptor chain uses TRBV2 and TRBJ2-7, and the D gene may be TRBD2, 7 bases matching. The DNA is TGTGCCAGCACTCGGGGGGCGGCCTACGAGCAGTACTTC. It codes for CASTRGAAYEQYF. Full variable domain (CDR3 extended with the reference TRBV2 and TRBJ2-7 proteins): EPEVTQTPSHQVTQMGQEVILRCVPISNHLYFYWYRQILGQKVEFLVSFYNNEISEKSEIFDDQFSVERPDGSNFTLKIRSTKLEDSAMYFCASTRGAAYEQYFGPGTRLTVT.